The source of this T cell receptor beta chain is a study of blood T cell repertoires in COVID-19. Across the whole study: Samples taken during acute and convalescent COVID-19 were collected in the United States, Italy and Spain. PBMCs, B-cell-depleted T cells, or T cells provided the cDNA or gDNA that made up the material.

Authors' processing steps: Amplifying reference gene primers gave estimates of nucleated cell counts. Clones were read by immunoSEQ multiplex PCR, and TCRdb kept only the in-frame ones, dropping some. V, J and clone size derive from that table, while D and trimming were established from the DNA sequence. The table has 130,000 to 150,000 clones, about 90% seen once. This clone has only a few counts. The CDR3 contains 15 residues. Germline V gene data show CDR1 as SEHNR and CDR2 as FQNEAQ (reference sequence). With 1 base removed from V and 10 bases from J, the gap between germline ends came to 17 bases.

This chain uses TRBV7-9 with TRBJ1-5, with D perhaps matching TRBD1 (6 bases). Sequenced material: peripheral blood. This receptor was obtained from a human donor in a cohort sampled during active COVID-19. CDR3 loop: CASSLGTASYEPQHF. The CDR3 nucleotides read TGTGCCAGCAGCTTAGGGACAGCCTCTTATGAACCCCAGCATTTT. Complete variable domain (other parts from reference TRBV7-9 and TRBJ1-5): DTGVSQNPRHKITKRGQNVTFRCDPISEHNRLYWYRQTLGQGPEFLTYFQNEAQLEKSRLLSDRFSAERPKGSFSTLEIQRTEQGDSAMYLCASSLGTASYEPQHFGDGTRLSIL.